This T cell receptor beta chain was profiled in a study of T cell changes during pregnancy in multiple sclerosis. CDR1 is SGHTA, CDR2 FQGTGA, per germline. The CDR3 has 16 residues. V lost 2 bases to trimming and J lost 6 bases; unmatched junction nucleotides: 9. This table comes from immunoSEQ multiplex PCR, and its TCRdb copy is limited to in-frame clones, with some not included. The sample consists of just under 65,000 clones, around 91% of them appearing once. The source is a female donor in good health, enrolled as a control in a pregnancy study. The chain couples TRBV7-3 to TRBJ2-1; TRBD2 aligns across 8 bases. The specimen was peripheral blood, collected in the second trimester of pregnancy. DNA for the CDR3: TGTGCCAGCAGCTTATGGTCCGGGGGGGTCCCCAATGAGCAGTTCTTC. This sequence encodes CASSLWSGGVPNEQFF.